These T cell receptor beta chains were read from a single sample in a study of blood T cell repertoires in COVID-19. Generated by immunoSEQ multiplex PCR, the TCRdb table keeps only in-frame clones and is missing some. This table has 100,000 or so clones, around nine tenths appearing once. Material: peripheral blood. The receptors originated from an older man with acute or convalescent COVID-19. Each CDR3 is given with its conserved first and last residue. The D gene is left open where the match is weak. Size is stated for part of the rows, as once, few or many counts, or as a class when the clone is expanded.

j_call,clone_size,v_call,d_call,cdr3_nt,cdr3_aa
TRBJ1-5,-,TRBV6-5,-,TGTGCCAGCAGTTACTCGGAGGTAGGGCAGCCCCAGCATTTT,CASSYSEVGQPQHF
TRBJ2-1,-,TRBV6-5,TRBD2,TGTGCCAGCAGATCCGGACTAGCGGACAATGAGCAGTTCTTC,CASRSGLADNEQFF
TRBJ2-7,once,TRBV11-2,-,TGTGCCAGCAGCTTAGCCCGCAATAGCTACGAGCAGTACTTC,CASSLARNSYEQYF
TRBJ2-5,-,TRBV5-1,TRBD2,TGCGCCAGCAGCTTGGCCGGTAGCGGGGGACAGACCCAGTACTTC,CASSLAGSGGQTQYF
TRBJ1-6,-,TRBV30,-,TGTGCCTGGAGTGGACAGGATAATTCACCCCTCCACTTT,CAWSGQDNSPLHF
TRBJ2-7,-,TRBV7-2,TRBD2,TGTGCCAGCAGCGGTCGGGGACTAGCGGTAGACGAGCAGTACTTC,CASSGRGLAVDEQYF
TRBJ1-4,-,TRBV3-1/TRBV3-2,-,TGTGCCAGCAGCCAAGGGCAGGGTGTGATTTTT,CASSQGQGVIF
TRBJ2-7,-,TRBV7-6,TRBD1,TGTGCCAGCAGCTCGGGGGGACAGGGACTCTACGAGCAGTACTTC,CASSSGGQGLYEQYF
TRBJ1-5,-,TRBV7-2,TRBD1,TGTGCCAGCAGCTTAGCGGGACAGGTGAATCAGCCCCAGCATTTT,CASSLAGQVNQPQHF
TRBJ2-5,-,TRBV28,-,TGTGCCAGCAGTTCAGCAGGGGAGGGCGAGACCCAGTACTTC,CASSSAGEGETQYF
TRBJ1-1,-,TRBV5-1,-,TGCGCCAGCAAGTTCGGGACTGAAGCTTTCTTT,CASKFGTEAFF
TRBJ2-1,-,TRBV10-3,TRBD2,TGTGCCATCAGTGACCCGGAGGCGGGGGGGAACTACAATGAGCAGTTCTTC,CAISDPEAGGNYNEQFF
TRBJ2-3,-,TRBV11-2,-,TGTGCCAGCAGCTCAACAGCAGATACGCAGTATTTT,CASSSTADTQYF
TRBJ2-7,-,TRBV5-6,TRBD1,TGTGCCAGCAGCAGGAGACGACAGGGCCCCCACGAGCAGTACTTC,CASSRRRQGPHEQYF
TRBJ1-6,-,TRBV2,-,TGTGCCAGCAGTGTGGAGGCAATCCATAATTCACCCCTCCACTTT,CASSVEAIHNSPLHF
TRBJ2-3,-,TRBV4-1,TRBD1,TGCGCCAGCAGCCAAGACGGAGAGGGGGCGGCCTGGAGGCATACGCAGTATTTT,CASSQDGEGAAWRHTQYF